This T cell receptor beta chain appears in the sequencing data of a study of cytomegalovirus exposure and HLA in healthy donors. V gave up 8 bases and J gave up 3 bases; unmatched junction bases: 10. CDR1 and CDR2 (germline): MNHNY, SVGAGI (reference sequence). The CDR3 covers 16 residues. It was with 60 Vbeta and 13 Jbeta primers that the PCR ran. Assay used: immunoSEQ multiplex PCR; TCRdb lists only in-frame clones, some missing. The data show 85,000 to 100,000 clones, roughly 81% seen once. The sequencing input was PBMCs. The TCR comes from a woman younger than 30 in good health and CMV-seropositive. This rearrangement joins TRBV6-6 to TRBJ2-2, with 9 bases matching TRBD1. This CDR3 is CASLRSGQGHTGELFF. The CDR3 DNA reads as TGTGCCAGCCTACGATCGGGACAGGGCCACACCGGGGAGCTGTTTTTT.